A single TCR beta chain is shown here with its context. This sample was taken from a study of shared clonotypes between healthy human individuals. The authors' processing: There were no quality scores in the junction-only immunoSEQ sequences, so filtering differed. Clones were read by immunoSEQ multiplex PCR, and TCRdb kept only the in-frame ones, dropping some. The V and J calls and clone size were taken over from that table, and D and trimming were inferred from the DNA. The sample records approximately 1.5 million clones, 95% to 99% being singletons. The CDR3 sequence is 14 residues long. The germline CDR1 and CDR2 sequences are SGHAT and FQNNGV.

The clonotype comes from a man aged 25 to 40 in good health. The sequencing input was naive CD4+ T cells sorted from blood. Subset: CD45RA+ positively selected. The V and J genes are TRBV11-2 and TRBJ2-5; no clear D gene. The J call is uncertain, as TRBJ2-7 better fits the DNA end. In DNA, the CDR3 is TGTGCCAGCAGCGCCCTGTGGTCGTACTACGAGCAGTACTTC. Protein: CASSALWSYYEQYF.